These 10 T cell receptor beta chains came from one sample sequenced in a study of shared clonotypes between healthy human individuals. TCRdb's table, derived via immunoSEQ multiplex PCR, lists solely in-frame clones and lacks some. The sample includes over 1.4 million clones, over 95% of them seen just once. The source material was naive CD4+ T cells sorted from blood. Documented subset: CD45RA+ positively selected. Receptors originate from a man aged 25 to 45 in good health.

This chain joins TRBV21-1 and TRBJ2-7; TRBD2, the D gene given by the table, was not confirmed from the DNA. TRBV21-1 is designated a pseudogene. This CDR3 spans 17 amino acids. CDR3 DNA sequence: TGTGCCAGCAGCAAAGATGGGCTAGCGGGAGGGCCCCACGAGCAGTACTTC. Its translation: CASSKDGLAGGPHEQYF.

The chain is built from TRBV11-3 and TRBJ2-1; D is ambiguous. Trimming shortened V by 0 bases and J by 6 bases, and 6 bases separated the two germline ends. This CDR3 contains 13 residues. Germline CDR1 SGHNT, CDR2 YENEEA. The CDR3 is CASSLERFNEQFF. In nucleotides, the CDR3 is TGTGCCAGCAGCTTAGAACGGTTCAATGAGCAGTTCTTC.

J is TRBJ2-5 and V is TRBV30; 10 nucleotides match TRBD1. The CDR3 is 17 amino acids. V was pared by 3 bases and J by 2 bases, with 12 bases of the junction left unmatched. CDR1 is GTSNPN, CDR2 SVGIG, per germline (reference sequence). CDR3: CAWRATDRGRLQETQYF. CDR3 nucleotide sequence: TGTGCCTGGAGAGCAACCGACAGGGGGCGCTTGCAAGAGACCCAGTACTTC.

The V and J genes are TRBV5-4 and TRBJ1-1; the D is unclear. This CDR3 has 14 amino acids. In germline, CDR1 is SGHNT, CDR2 YYREEE (reference sequence). V dropped 4 bases and J dropped 0 bases, with 10 bases sitting between them. In nucleotides, the CDR3 is TGTGCCAGCAGCGAGAAGATTGTGAACACTGAAGCTTTCTTT. It encodes CASSEKIVNTEAFF. The full variable domain, its missing parts supplied by reference TRBV5-4 and TRBJ1-1, is ETGVTQSPTHLIKTRGQQVTLRCSSQSGHNTVSWYQQALGQGPQFIFQYYREEENGRGNFPPRFSGLQFPNYSSELNVNALELDDSALYLCASSEKIVNTEAFFGQGTRLTVV.

This clone has a single count. The V and J genes are TRBV10-3 and TRBJ2-4; 9 bases align to TRBD2. Germline V gene sequence: CDR1 ENHRY, CDR2 SYGVKD. This CDR3 comprises 16 residues. Unmatched junction bases numbered 4, after V lost 4 bases and J lost 0 bases. CDR3 nucleotide sequence: TGTGCCATCAGTGTCGAGCGGGAGGTAGCCAAAAACATTCAGTACTTC. Amino acid sequence: CAISVEREVAKNIQYF.

V gene TRBV28 combines with J gene TRBJ2-7, with 9 bases aligning to TRBD1. This CDR3 contains 15 residues. Trimming took 3 bases from V and 3 from J; bases not matched to a gene: 6. Germline V gene lookup returns CDR1 MDHEN and CDR2 SYDVKM. For the CDR3, the DNA is TGTGCCAGCAGTTTGGCCGGGACAGGGCTCTACGAGCAGTACTTC. It specifies CASSLAGTGLYEQYF.

The V call is TRBV18, the J call TRBJ2-7; 9 nucleotides agree with TRBD1. The junction had 6 bases not matched to a gene; V was cut back by 7 bases and J by 2 bases. Germline V gives CDR1 KGHSH, CDR2 LQKENI. This CDR3 is built from 14 residues. CDR3 nucleotide sequence: TGTGCCAGCTTACCGGGACAGGGACCCTACGAGCAGTACTTC. Translating it yields CASLPGQGPYEQYF.

This chain connects TRBV9 to TRBJ1-4, with unresolved D. Trimming left V 0 bases short and J 4 bases short, with 10 bases between. Germline-derived CDR1 and CDR2 are SGDLS and YYNGEE. The CDR3 has 15 amino acids. Here the CDR3 reads CASSVALGFNEKLFF. Here the CDR3 DNA reads TGTGCCAGCAGCGTAGCCCTAGGGTTTAATGAAAAACTGTTTTTT.

The chain has TRBV5-1 and TRBJ2-7, with unresolved D. Trimming shortened V by 5 bases and J by 0 bases, and 12 bases separated the two germline ends. The CDR3 totals 14 residues. Germline V lookup: CDR1 SGHRS, CDR2 YFSETQ. CDR3 residues: CASRRTAVSYEQYF. DNA for the CDR3: TGCGCCAGCAGGAGAACCGCCGTCTCCTACGAGCAGTACTTC. Full variable domain (outside the CDR3, taken from reference TRBV5-1 and TRBJ2-7): KAGVTQTPRYLIKTRGQQVTLSCSPISGHRSVSWYQQTPGQGLQFLFEYFSETQRNKGNFPGRFSGRQFSNSRSEMNVSTLELGDSALYLCASRRTAVSYEQYFGPGTRLTVT.

This clone was counted a single time. The gene calls are TRBV28 and TRBJ1-4; D is uncertain. The V gene's germline CDR1 is MDHEN and CDR2 SYDVKM. The CDR3 sequence is 15 residues long. V dropped 6 bases and J dropped 0 bases, with 11 bases sitting between them. The CDR3 DNA reads as TGTGCCAGCAGCTCCTTTATCTCAACTAATGAAAAACTGTTTTTT. It encodes CASSSFISTNEKLFF.